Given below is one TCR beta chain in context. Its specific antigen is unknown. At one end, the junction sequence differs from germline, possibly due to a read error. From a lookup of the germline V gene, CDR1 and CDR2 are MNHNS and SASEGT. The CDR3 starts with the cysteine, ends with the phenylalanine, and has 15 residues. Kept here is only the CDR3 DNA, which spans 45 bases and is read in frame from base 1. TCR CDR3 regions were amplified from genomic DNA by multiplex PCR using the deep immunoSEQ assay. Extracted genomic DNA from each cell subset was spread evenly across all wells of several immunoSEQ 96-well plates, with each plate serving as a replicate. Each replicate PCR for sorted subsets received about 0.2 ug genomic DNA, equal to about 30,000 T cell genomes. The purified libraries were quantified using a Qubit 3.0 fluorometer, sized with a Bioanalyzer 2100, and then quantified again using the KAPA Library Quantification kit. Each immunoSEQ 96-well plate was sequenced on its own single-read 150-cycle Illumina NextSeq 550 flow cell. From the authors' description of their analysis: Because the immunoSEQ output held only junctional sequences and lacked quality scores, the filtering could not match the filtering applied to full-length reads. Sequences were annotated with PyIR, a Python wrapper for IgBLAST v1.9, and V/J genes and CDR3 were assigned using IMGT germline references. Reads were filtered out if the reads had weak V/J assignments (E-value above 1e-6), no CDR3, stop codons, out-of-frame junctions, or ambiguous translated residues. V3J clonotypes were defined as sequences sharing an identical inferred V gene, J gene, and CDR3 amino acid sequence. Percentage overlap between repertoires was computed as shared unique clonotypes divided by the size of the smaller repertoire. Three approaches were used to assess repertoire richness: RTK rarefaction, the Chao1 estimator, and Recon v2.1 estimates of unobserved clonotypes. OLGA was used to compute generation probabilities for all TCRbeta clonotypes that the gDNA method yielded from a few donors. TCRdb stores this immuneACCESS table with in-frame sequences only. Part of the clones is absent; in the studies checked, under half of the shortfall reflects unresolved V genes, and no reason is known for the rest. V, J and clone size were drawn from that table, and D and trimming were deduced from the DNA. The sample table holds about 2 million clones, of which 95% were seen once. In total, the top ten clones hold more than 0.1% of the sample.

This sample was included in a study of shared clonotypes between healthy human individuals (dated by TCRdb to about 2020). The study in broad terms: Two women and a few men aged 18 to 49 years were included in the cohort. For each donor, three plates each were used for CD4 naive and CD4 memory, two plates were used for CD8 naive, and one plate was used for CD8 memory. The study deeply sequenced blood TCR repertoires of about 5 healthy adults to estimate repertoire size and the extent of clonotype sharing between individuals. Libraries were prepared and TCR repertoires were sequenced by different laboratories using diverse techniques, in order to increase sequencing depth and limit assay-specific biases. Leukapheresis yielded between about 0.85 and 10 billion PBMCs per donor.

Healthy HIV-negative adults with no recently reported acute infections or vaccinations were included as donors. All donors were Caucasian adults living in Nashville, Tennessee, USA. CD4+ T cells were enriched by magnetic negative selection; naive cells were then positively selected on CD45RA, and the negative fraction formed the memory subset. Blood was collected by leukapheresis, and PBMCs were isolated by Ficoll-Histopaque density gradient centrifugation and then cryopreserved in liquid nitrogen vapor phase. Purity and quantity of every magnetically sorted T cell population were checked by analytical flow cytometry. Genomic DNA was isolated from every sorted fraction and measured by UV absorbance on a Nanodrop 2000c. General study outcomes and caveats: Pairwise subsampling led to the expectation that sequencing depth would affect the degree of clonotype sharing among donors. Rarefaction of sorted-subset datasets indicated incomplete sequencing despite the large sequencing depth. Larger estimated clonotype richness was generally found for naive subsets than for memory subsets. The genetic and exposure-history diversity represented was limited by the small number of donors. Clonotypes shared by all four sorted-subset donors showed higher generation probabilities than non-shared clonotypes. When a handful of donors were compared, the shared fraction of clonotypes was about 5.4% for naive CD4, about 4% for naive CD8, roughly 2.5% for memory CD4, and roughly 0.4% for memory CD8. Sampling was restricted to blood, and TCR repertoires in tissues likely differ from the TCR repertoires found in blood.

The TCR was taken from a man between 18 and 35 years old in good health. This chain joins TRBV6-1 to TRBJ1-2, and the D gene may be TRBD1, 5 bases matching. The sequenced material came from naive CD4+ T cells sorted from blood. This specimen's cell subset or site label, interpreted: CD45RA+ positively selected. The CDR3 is CASRELGVGGNGYTF. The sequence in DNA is TGTGCCAGCCGTGAACTTGGAGTGGGGGGTAATGGCTACACCTTC.